The T cell receptor (beta chain) under discussion was sequenced for a study of Tregs in tolerant kidney transplant recipients. CDR1 is SEHNR, CDR2 FQNEAQ, per germline (reference sequence). V lost 3 bases and J lost 5, with 13 bases in between. The CDR3 contains 14 residues. For this clone: The missing CDR3 end, 3 residues past where the read stops, is filled in from the germline J gene.

TCRdb's table, derived via immunoSEQ multiplex PCR, lists solely in-frame clones and lacks some. The table lists about 30,000 clones. The TCR was taken from a human donor who received a combined kidney and bone marrow transplant. This chain joins TRBV7-9 and TRBJ1-1, with D possibly TRBD1 on 5 matching bases. This material consisted of CD8+ T cells from blood, taken before the transplant. CDR3 bases read: TGTGCCAGCAGCTTTGGGGAGGGGAGGACTGAA. Its protein is CASSFGEGRTE. The whole CDR3 protein reads CASSFGEGRTEAFF.